Detailed here is one T cell receptor (beta chain). What it binds is unknown. Every sampled donor was Caucasian and healthy. V was pared by 4 bases and J by 7 bases, with 18 bases between. The CDR3 extends over 14 amino acids. Germline CDR1 SGHRS, CDR2 YFSETQ. cDNA molecules carried unique molecular identifiers, and template switching added a universal primer site. Each CDR3 protein gets one entry after TCRdb re-called the 5' RACE reads with MiXCR. The data contain 1.5 million to 2 million distinct CDR3 sequences, 32% of them singletons. This specimen comes from a study of identical twins. Study results and caveats: Insertions were reduced in abundant cord blood beta clonotypes but not in memory repertoires.

The sample comprised cord blood. The chain joins TRBV5-1 to TRBJ2-7, with a tentative D call TRBD2 (6 bases). The clonotype comes from a newborn girl in good health. This CDR3 is CASSPGTAPTEQYF. DNA for the CDR3: TGCGCCAGCAGCCCAGGGACTGCGCCTACGGAGCAGTACTTC.